These T cell receptor beta chains were read from a single sample in a study of cytomegalovirus exposure and HLA in healthy donors. Assay: immunoSEQ multiplex PCR; the TCRdb copy retains only in-frame clones and omits some. The sample contains 75,000 to 95,000 clones, roughly 86% of which appear only once. The sample was PBMCs. The receptor source for this set is a young woman in good health and CMV-seropositive. CDR3s include the opening cysteine and the closing phenylalanine or tryptophan. D genes are given only for firm matches.

- TRBJ1-3 TRBV5-6 TGTGCCAGCAGCTTCACTGGACAGAGGAGCTCTGGAAACACCATATATTTT CASSFTGQRSSGNTIYF
TRBD1 TRBJ2-7 TRBV19 TGTGCCAGTAGTAAGGACAGGGACTACGAGCAGTACTTC CASSKDRDYEQYF
- TRBJ2-3 TRBV28 TGTGCCAGCAGCAATAGCCTTCGCACAGATACGCAGTATTTT CASSNSLRTDTQYF
- TRBJ2-1 TRBV15 TGTGCCACCTCGGTTCTAGCGAGAGTAAACAATGAGCAGTTCTTC CATSVLARVNNEQFF
TRBD2 TRBJ2-1 TRBV15 TGTGCCACCAGCAGACTAGCGGAAGTTTACAATGAGCAGTTCTTC CATSRLAEVYNEQFF
TRBD1 TRBJ1-6 TRBV6-5 TGTGCCAGCAGTTACTTAGGACAGGATAATTCACCCCTCCACTTT CASSYLGQDNSPLHF
- TRBJ1-1 TRBV10-2 TGCGCCAGCAGTGACCCCAAGGGGGGGATGAGTTGGTACACTGAAGCTTTCTTT CASSDPKGGMSWYTEAFF
TRBD2 TRBJ2-5 TRBV5-4 TGTGCCAGCAGCTACCCGCGCGGGGGGCAAGAGACCCAGTACTTC CASSYPRGGQETQYF
- TRBJ2-2 TRBV6-4 TGTGCCAGCAGTGACTCGCTGTCAGAGGGGGACACCGGGGAGCTGTTTTTT CASSDSLSEGDTGELFF
- TRBJ1-6 TRBV30 TGTGCCTGGAGTCACCTCAGGGTTAAGTCACCCCTCCACTTT CAWSHLRVKSPLHF
TRBD2 TRBJ2-1 TRBV11-2 TGTGCCAGCAGGTTACGGGAGGGACACAATGAGCAGTTCTTC CASRLREGHNEQFF
TRBD1 TRBJ2-3 TRBV5-1 TGCGCCAGCAGCTCGACAGGGCCCTTTTCAGATACGCAGTATTTT CASSSTGPFSDTQYF
- TRBJ1-2 TRBV7-8 TGTGCCAGCAGCTTGGACTTTCCCATCTATGGCTACACCTTC CASSLDFPIYGYTF
TRBD1 TRBJ1-1 TRBV27 TGTGCCAGCTATACGCAGGGGGTTGGTGCTTTGACTGAAGCTTTCTTT CASYTQGVGALTEAFF
- TRBJ1-5 TRBV18 TGTGCCAGCTCACCAAGCGGGATCAATCAGCCCCAGCATTTT CASSPSGINQPQHF
TRBD2 TRBJ2-7 TRBV4-1 TGCGCCAGCAGCCAACCCGCCAGGGGACTAGCGTCCTACGAGCAGTACTTC CASSQPARGLASYEQYF
- TRBJ2-6 TRBV18 TGTGCCAGCTCGCCCTACAGTCCTGGGGCCAACGTCCTGACTTTC CASSPYSPGANVLTF
TRBD1 TRBJ2-7 TRBV6-5 TGTGCCACCGGCCGGCAGGGACAGGGAGCCTACGAGCAGTACTTC CATGRQGQGAYEQYF
- TRBJ1-1 TRBV29-1 TGCAGCGTCATAACAGGGTGGGGCACTGAAGCTTTCTTT CSVITGWGTEAFF
- TRBJ1-2 TRBV28 TGTGCCAGCAGTTCCAGGGCCCTGCCGACTCCGGATGGCTACACCTTC CASSSRALPTPDGYTF
- TRBJ2-5 TRBV2 TGTGCCAGCAGTGGGGAAAAGGGGAGGGAGACCCAGTACTTC CASSGEKGRETQYF
- TRBJ2-7 TRBV5-1 TGCGCCAGCAGGGGAAGGGGCAACGAGCAGTACTTC CASRGRGNEQYF
- TRBJ1-1 TRBV6-5 TGTGCCAGCAGTTTCTCCGAGGCAGTAGGCACTGAAGCTTTCTTT CASSFSEAVGTEAFF
- TRBJ2-7 TRBV25-1 TGTGCCAGCAGTGGGAGCTCCTACGAGCAGTACTTC CASSGSSYEQYF
TRBD2 TRBJ2-3 TRBV7-7 TGTGCTAGCAGCTCGGGGGGGCACCCGACAGATACGCAGTATTTT CASSSGGHPTDTQYF
- TRBJ2-2 TRBV10-1 TGCGCCAGCAGTCGGGGAACCGGGGAGCTGTTTTTT CASSRGTGELFF
- TRBJ1-4 TRBV18 TGTGCCAGCTCACAGGGGCGTAATGAAAAACTGTTTTTT CASSQGRNEKLFF
TRBD1 TRBJ1-2 TRBV25-1 TGTGCCAGCAGAGGACAGGGGTATGGCTACACCTTC CASRGQGYGYTF
- TRBJ1-1 TRBV29-1 TGCAGCGCCCAGGGGTTCATGAACACTGAAGCTTTCTTT CSAQGFMNTEAFF
- TRBJ2-7 TRBV30 TGTGCCTGGAGTAGGGAGTACGGCTACGAGCAGTACTTC CAWSREYGYEQYF